The entry that follows covers one T cell receptor (beta chain) sequence. Its antigen is undetermined. CDR3 length equals 12 residues. This entry comes from a study of T cells expressing NK-cell markers. Looking at the study overall: It was sorted CD3+CD56+NKG2C+, CD3+CD56+NKG2C- and CD3+CD56-NKG2C+ T cells that supplied the TCR beta repertoires. General study points: The dominant NKG2C+ clonotypes represented about 1.0-8% of CD8+ T cells in about six donors.

Researchers built TCR beta cDNA using 5'RACE template switching with UMIs. TCRdb re-called the 5' RACE reads and shows each CDR3 protein once, DNA omitted. Its listing shows around 470,000 distinct CDR3 sequences. The chain recombines TRBV12-3 or TRBV12-4 with TRBJ1-2; TCRdb returns TRBD1, unconfirmable since there is no DNA. This receptor was identified in a woman aged 45-65 years in good health. Sequencing was carried out using blood T cells: a sorted CD56 or NKG2C T cell subset, CD4+ or CD8+ T cells, or bulk PBMC T cells (not recorded which). CDR3 sequence reads: CASTRTVGGYTF.